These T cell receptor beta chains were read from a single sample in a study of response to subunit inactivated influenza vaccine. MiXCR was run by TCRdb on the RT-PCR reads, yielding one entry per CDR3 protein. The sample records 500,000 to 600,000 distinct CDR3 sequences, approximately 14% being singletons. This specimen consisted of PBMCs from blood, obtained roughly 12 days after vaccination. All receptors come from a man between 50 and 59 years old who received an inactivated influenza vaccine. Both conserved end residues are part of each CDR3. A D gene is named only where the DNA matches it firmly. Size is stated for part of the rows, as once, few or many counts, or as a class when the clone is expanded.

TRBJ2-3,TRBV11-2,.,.,TGTGCCAGCAGCTTAGATCTGACTGGCTCCTATACGGGGCAGTATTTT,CASSLDLTGSYTGQYF
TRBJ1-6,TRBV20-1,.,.,TGCAGTGCTACCCTGGGGGGGCCAAATTCACCCCTCCACTTT,CSATLGGPNSPLHF
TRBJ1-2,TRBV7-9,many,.,TGTGCCAGCAGCTTAATGGGGCGACATGGCTACACCTTC,CASSLMGRHGYTF
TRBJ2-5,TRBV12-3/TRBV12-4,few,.,TGTGCCAGCAGTTTACTCCCGGGGCGAGAGACCCAGTACTTC,CASSLLPGRETQYF
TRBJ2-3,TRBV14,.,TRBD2,TGTGCCAGCAGCGCTCGCGGGGGACGCACAGATACGCAGTATTTT,CASSARGGRTDTQYF
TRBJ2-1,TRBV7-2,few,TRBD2,TGTGCCAGCAGCTCCCTTAGCGGGAGGCGCTCCTACAATGAGCAGTTCTTC,CASSSLSGRRSYNEQFF
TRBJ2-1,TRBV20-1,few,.,TGCAGTGCTAGAAACAAAATGGGGGCGGGACATATAAATGAGCAGTTCTTC,CSARNKMGAGHINEQFF
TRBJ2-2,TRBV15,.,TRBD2,TGTGCCACCAGCAGAGATTGGACTAGCGCAACGAACACCGGGGAGCTGTTTTTT,CATSRDWTSATNTGELFF
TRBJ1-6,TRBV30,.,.,TGTGCCGGATCCCGACAAAGCGGTTCACCCCTCCACTTT,CAGSRQSGSPLHF
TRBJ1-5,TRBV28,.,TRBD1,TGTGCCCGCAGAACCACAGGGGGCTCTCAGCCCCAGCATTTT,CARRTTGGSQPQHF
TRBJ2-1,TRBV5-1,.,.,TGCGCCAGCAGCCCCATGGACGGTCTCCTGTCGGAGCAGTTCTTC,CASSPMDGLLSEQFF
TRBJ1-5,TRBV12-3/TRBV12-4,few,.,TGTGCCAGCAGTTTCCGATATCAGCCCCAGCATTTT,CASSFRYQPQHF
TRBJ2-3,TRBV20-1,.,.,TGCAGTGCTAGTTCAAGAGCTCCTTACACAGATACGCAGTATTTT,CSASSRAPYTDTQYF
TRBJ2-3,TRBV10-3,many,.,TGTGCCATCAGTGAGTCTTCGTCGGGCTGGGGCACAGATACGCAGTATTTT,CAISESSSGWGTDTQYF
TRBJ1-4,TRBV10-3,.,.,TGTGCCATCAGGGCAGCAGAAGCAACTAATGAAAAACTGTTTTTT,CAIRAAEATNEKLFF
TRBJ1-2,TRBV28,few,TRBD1,TGTGCCAGCAGTTTCCACCCGGGACAGGGGGTGAACTATGGCTACACCTTC,CASSFHPGQGVNYGYTF
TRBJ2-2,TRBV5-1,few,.,TGCGCCAGCAGCTTGGCCCCGGGACAGAACACCGGGGAGCTGTTTTTT,CASSLAPGQNTGELFF
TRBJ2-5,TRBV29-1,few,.,TGCAGCGTTGAAGATCTGAATTTCGCAGAACTCCAAGAGACCCAGTACTTC,CSVEDLNFAELQETQYF
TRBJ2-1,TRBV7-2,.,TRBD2,TGTGCCAGCAGCTTACCAGTCGGGGGGGTTAACAATGAGCAGTTCTTC,CASSLPVGGVNNEQFF
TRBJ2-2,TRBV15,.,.,TGTGCCACCAGCGGAACACGATACTACACCGGGGAGCTGTTTTTT,CATSGTRYYTGELFF